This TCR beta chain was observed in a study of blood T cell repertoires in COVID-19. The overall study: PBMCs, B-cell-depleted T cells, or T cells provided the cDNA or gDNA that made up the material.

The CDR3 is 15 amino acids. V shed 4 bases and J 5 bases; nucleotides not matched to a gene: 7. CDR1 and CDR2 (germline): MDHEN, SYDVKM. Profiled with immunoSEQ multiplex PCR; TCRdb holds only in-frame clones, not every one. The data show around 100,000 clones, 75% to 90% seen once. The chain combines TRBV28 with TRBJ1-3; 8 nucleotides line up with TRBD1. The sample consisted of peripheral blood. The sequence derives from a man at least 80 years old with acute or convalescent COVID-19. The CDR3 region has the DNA TGTGCCAGCAGTTCAGGACAGGGACTGAGAAACACCATATATTTT. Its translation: CASSSGQGLRNTIYF.